This TCR beta chain came from a study of blood T cell repertoires in COVID-19. Looking at the study overall: Both acute and convalescent COVID-19 samples were obtained from the United States, Italy and Spain. PBMCs, B-cell-depleted T cells, or T cells provided the cDNA or gDNA that made up the material.

Clones were sequenced by immunoSEQ multiplex PCR, and TCRdb holds only the in-frame ones, with some missing. Here the sample spans about 210,000 clones, roughly 82% being singletons. Germline V lookup: CDR1 LGHDT, CDR2 YNNKEL (reference sequence). Trimming at V came to 0 bases and at J to 4 bases, leaving 5 bases not matched to a gene. CDR3 length: 15 residues. This clonotype originated in a man in his forties who had recovered from COVID-19. Sequencing input: peripheral blood. This chain uses TRBV3-1 (or the pseudogene TRBV3-2) with TRBJ1-2; 7 bases align to TRBD1. CDR3 coding DNA: TGTGCCAGCAGCCAAGATTCGACAGGGAGCTATGGCTACACCTTC. As protein: CASSQDSTGSYGYTF.